The sequence of this T cell receptor beta chain was determined in a study of beta chain features in type 1 diabetes. Study-wide results and limits: Whether HLA type affects TCRB rearrangement stayed undetermined in the present work. Shortening that was moderate but significant affected the TCRB CDR3s of Type 1 diabetes patients in all four CD4+ subsets. Using cDNA template may skew counts toward highly expressing activated cells.

With respect to this clone: What it recognizes is unknown.

The authors took one heparinised blood draw, averaging about 120 mL, from each donor. Reverse transcription of all isolated RNA meant that expressed TCRB transcripts were sequenced. Clones were read by immunoSEQ multiplex PCR, and TCRdb kept only the in-frame ones, dropping some. This table holds hundreds of thousands of clones, around 12% found once. V was pared by 0 bases and J by 5 bases, with 8 bases between. CDR3 size: 13 residues. Germline lookup yields CDR1 SGHRS and CDR2 YFSETQ. Sequencing was carried out using naive CD4+ T cells from blood. This TCR came from a man younger than 30 in good health. This chain uses TRBV5-1 with TRBJ2-5; tentatively, D is TRBD1 (5 bases). The CDR3, as DNA: TGCGCCAGCAGCTTGGAAGGGGATGAGACCCAGTACTTC. This gives the protein CASSLEGDETQYF. Based on the CDR3 plus reference TRBV5-1 and TRBJ2-5, the full variable domain is KAGVTQTPRYLIKTRGQQVTLSCSPISGHRSVSWYQQTPGQGLQFLFEYFSETQRNKGNFPGRFSGRQFSNSRSEMNVSTLELGDSALYLCASSLEGDETQYFGPGTRLLVL.